The T cell receptor (beta chain) described here comes from a study of blood T cell repertoires in COVID-19. This clone came up a few times. The method was immunoSEQ multiplex PCR; TCRdb's version includes in-frame clones alone and lacks a portion of them. The profile covers 200,000 to 300,000 clones, with 70% to 90% appearing a single time and roughly 5% taken by the ten largest. Germline-derived CDR1 and CDR2 are ENHRY and SYGVKD. The CDR3 length is 15 residues. Trimming cost V 2 bases and J 3 bases, with 8 bases left between them. The chain combines TRBV10-3 with TRBJ2-6; no clear D gene. This TCR was sampled from a woman aged 55-70 years with COVID-19, enrolled during active disease. Material: peripheral blood. For the CDR3, the DNA is TGTGCCATCAGTGAGCGGGTCGGTGGGGCCAACGTCCTGACTTTC. It translates to CAISERVGGANVLTF.